The rows below give T cell receptor beta chains drawn from one sample of a study of cytotoxic CD8 clonotypes in ibrutinib-treated CLL. The table came from immunoSEQ multiplex PCR; TCRdb's copy has only in-frame clones and leaves some out. The sample comprises 65,000 to 80,000 clones, roughly 83% of which are singletons, and about 39% rests with the top ten. This material consisted of PBMCs, taken after 24 months of ibrutinib treatment. These receptors were taken from a human donor with chronic lymphocytic leukemia. Each CDR3 is given without its conserved first and last residue. Fields, in order: clone size, J gene, V gene, CDR3 protein. Clone size is given for some rows only: seen once, a few or many times, or a class if the clone is expanded.

. TRBJ2-7 TRBV5-6 ASSLADLAGATYEQY
. TRBJ2-1 TRBV2 ASSDGGTSGSNEQF
few TRBJ2-2 TRBV7-9 ASSLFRAGNTGELF
. TRBJ2-6 TRBV9 ASSVGHNYSGANVLT
. TRBJ1-4 TRBV19 ASKTLSGEKLF
. TRBJ2-5 TRBV9 ASTQGGAGGETQY
. TRBJ2-7 TRBV4-1 ASSLGTSAYEQY
once TRBJ1-3 TRBV9 ASSVAGLGNTIY
. TRBJ2-1 TRBV27 ASSLTTLARNSNEQF
. TRBJ2-3 TRBV7-9 ASSLGLAGADTQY
. TRBJ2-2 TRBV2 ASRYGQGRITNTGELF
once TRBJ1-2 TRBV28 ASGPDGDNYGYT
few TRBJ2-1 TRBV11-2 ASSLQRGLAGDGQF
. TRBJ2-5 TRBV27 ASSPTWDIRTQY
. TRBJ2-7 TRBV7-9 ASSLHAVNEQY
. TRBJ1-1 TRBV7-9 ASSLTQGLTEAF
. TRBJ2-3 TRBV18 ASSPSGVRTQGPQY
. TRBJ1-1 TRBV7-8 ASSLDGGGLNTEAF
. TRBJ1-1 TRBV2 ASSERDRGVNTEAF
. TRBJ2-7 TRBV7-2 ASSSLAGRSYEQY
. TRBJ1-1 TRBV30 ACLGGTEAF
few TRBJ2-5 TRBV5-6 ASSFVFDWDTQY
. TRBJ1-4 TRBV6-4 ASSRPSNNIWNNEKLF
. TRBJ2-1 TRBV7-2 ASSRQAGTYNEQF
. TRBJ2-5 TRBV19 ASRPRGGGRQETQY
. TRBJ1-2 TRBV6-5 ASTSGAQGLRGYT
. TRBJ1-1 TRBV4-2 ASSQDRNTEAF
once TRBJ2-5 TRBV19 ASSIGLAKTQY
. TRBJ1-5 TRBV2 ASTGLSNQPQH
. TRBJ2-7 TRBV9 ASSVAPGQGGAYEQY
few TRBJ2-7 TRBV29-1 SDPQLAGTSKY
. TRBJ2-7 TRBV5-1 ASTTDGLYEQY
once TRBJ1-2 TRBV5-1 ASSLGGYGYT
. TRBJ2-3 TRBV10-3 ATRLAETDTQY
. TRBJ2-7 TRBV7-3 ASSPRTGFAEQY
. TRBJ2-3 TRBV10-3 AASSPSGPDTQY
. TRBJ2-7 TRBV2 ASSEGQGYYEQY
. TRBJ2-1 TRBV18 ASSPGQGALGEQF
. TRBJ1-1 TRBV6-1 ASSERTGPTF
. TRBJ2-1 TRBV6-5 ASSYAGRYNEQF
. TRBJ2-3 TRBV6-5 ASRDRVRGTDTQY
. TRBJ1-1 TRBV27 ASRLGQLNTEAF
once TRBJ2-7 TRBV7-4 ASSLSPQQCQIYYEQY
. TRBJ2-7 TRBV11-2 ASSLTGSIAVFNDEQY
. TRBJ2-3 TRBV5-1 ASSQLTGVTDTQY
. TRBJ1-2 TRBV6-6 ASSSGRTESYGYT
. TRBJ2-7 TRBV7-3 ASSLSRGYEQY
. TRBJ2-1 TRBV15 ASGTSYNEQF
. TRBJ2-7 TRBV28 ASSFFGPLGRGYEQY
. TRBJ2-7 TRBV29-1 SVFGLAGVEQY
. TRBJ2-7 TRBV2 ASSDETASYEQY
. TRBJ2-7 TRBV7-2 ASSFTSGTYEQY
once TRBJ1-1 TRBV6-5 ASSSRRGAF